Presented here are 24 T cell receptor beta chains from one specimen sequenced in a study of T cell responses to AZD1222 COVID-19 vaccine. Repertoires were generated with immunoSEQ multiplex PCR, while TCRdb's copy carries only in-frame clones and drops some. The sample holds roughly 140,000 clones, about 91% seen once. The source was peripheral blood, collected on day 0 of AZD1222 vaccination. These receptors all come from an adult in good health.

The chain links TRBV7-9 to TRBJ2-7; possible D gene TRBD2, 5 bases. The CDR3 sequence is 14 residues long. Trimming took 5 bases from V and 4 from J, leaving 15 bases between them. Germline assignment: CDR1 SEHNR and CDR2 FQNEAQ (reference sequence). CDR3 DNA: TGTGCCAGCAGCCCCGAGACGGGAAGATACGAGCAGTACTTC. Its protein product is CASSPETGRYEQYF.

The V gene is TRBV5-8, the J gene TRBJ2-6, with D uncertain. Trimming pared 1 base from V and 4 bases from J, leaving 6 bases between. The germline gives CDR1 SGHTS, CDR2 YDEGEE. CDR3 length: 14 amino acids. The CDR3 here is CASSLSAGANVLTF. The DNA of the CDR3 is TGTGCCAGCAGCTTGTCGGCCGGGGCCAACGTCCTGACTTTC. Filled out from reference TRBV5-8 and TRBJ2-6, the complete variable domain reads EAGVTQSPTHLIKTRGQQATLRCSPISGHTSVYWYQQALGLGLQFLLWYDEGEERNRGNFPPRFSGRQFPNYSSELNVNALELEDSALYLCASSLSAGANVLTFGAGSRLTVL.

The genes are TRBV7-9 and TRBJ2-1; 7 bases fit TRBD1. CDR1 SEHNR and CDR2 FQNEAQ come from the germline V gene (reference sequence). The CDR3 runs to 15 residues. The trim removed 6 bases at V and 4 bases at J, leaving 9 bases unmatched. The CDR3 region is CASSFRGQTYNEQFF. CDR3 coding DNA: TGTGCCAGCAGTTTTCGGGGACAGACTTACAATGAGCAGTTCTTC.

V usage is TRBV9 and J usage is TRBJ1-2; D is ambiguous. The CDR3 is 16 amino acids. Germline-derived CDR1 and CDR2 are SGDLS and YYNGEE. The ends were cut back, 0 bases at V and 5 bases at J, with 17 bases in the middle. The CDR3 DNA is TGTGCCAGCAGCGTAGGAGTTACGGCACAGATTTATGGCTACACCTTC. Its translation: CASSVGVTAQIYGYTF.

The chain couples TRBV15 to TRBJ2-6, with D possibly being TRBD1 (5 bases). Between the trimmed V and J ends, which lost 0 bases and 4 bases, there was a span of 7 bases. The V gene's germline CDR1 is LNHNV and CDR2 YYDKDF (reference sequence). This CDR3 comprises 15 residues. CDR3 coding DNA: TGTGCCACCAGCAGAGACAGGGTCGGGGCCAACGTCCTGACTTTC. Encoded protein: CATSRDRVGANVLTF.

The chain employs TRBV6-5 and TRBJ1-4; D uncertain. There are 13 residues in the CDR3. Germline-derived CDR1 and CDR2 are MNHEY and SVGAGI. Trimming left V 6 bases short and J 5 bases short, with 10 bases between. The CDR3 here is CASSQAINEKLFF. CDR3 nucleotides: TGTGCCAGCAGCCAGGCGATAAATGAAAAACTGTTTTTT.

CDR3 protein: CASSPWASPQETQYF. CDR3 nucleotide sequence: TGTGCCAGCAGCCCCTGGGCTAGTCCCCAAGAGACCCAGTACTTC. The rearrangement joins TRBV11-3 to TRBJ2-5; D unresolved. The V end lost 5 bases, the J end lost 1 base, and 14 bases lay between the germline ends. CDR1 SGHNT and CDR2 YENEEA come from the germline V gene. The CDR3 contains 15 residues.

V is TRBV5-6 and J is TRBJ2-7; the D gene could be TRBD1 or TRBD2 (5 bases each). V lost 3 bases to trimming and J lost 2 bases, with 12 bases between them. The CDR3 has 14 amino acids. In germline, CDR1 is SGHDT, CDR2 YYEEEE. The CDR3: CASSSGTSPYEQYF. CDR3 sequence (DNA): TGTGCCAGCAGCTCCGGGACCTCCCCCTACGAGCAGTACTTC.

The chain employs TRBV19 and TRBJ1-4; no firm D call. Trimming removed 3 bases at V and 8 bases at J, with 10 bases between. The CDR3 is 13 residues long. CDR1 and CDR2 from the germline V gene are LNHDA and SQIVND (reference sequence). The CDR3 DNA sequence: TGTGCCAGTAGTATCTCCATTGGGGAAAAACTGTTTTTT. Protein sequence: CASSISIGEKLFF.

The gene calls are TRBV3-1 (or the pseudogene TRBV3-2) and TRBJ2-2; 9 bases are shared with TRBD1. In germline, CDR1 is LGHDT, CDR2 YNNKEL (reference sequence). The V gene end was trimmed by 7 bases and the J gene end by 8 bases; junction bases not matched to a gene: 14. This CDR3 region has 16 residues. CDR3 region: CASTVTGQGSGGELFF. DNA of the CDR3: TGTGCCAGCACCGTAACCGGACAGGGGTCCGGAGGGGAGCTGTTTTTT.

The J gene is TRBJ2-1, the V gene TRBV4-1; 9 bases are a match to TRBD2. V was pared by 0 bases and J by 4 bases, with 13 bases of the junction left unmatched. CDR3 length equals 19 residues. Germline lookup yields CDR1 MGHRA and CDR2 YSYEKL. CDR3 region: CASSQERVAPSGRYNEQFF. DNA of the CDR3: TGCGCCAGCAGCCAAGAGAGGGTGGCGCCCAGCGGGAGGTACAATGAGCAGTTCTTC.

The rearrangement joins TRBV7-9 to TRBJ1-1, with D unclear. Trimming pared 4 bases from V and 6 bases from J, leaving 9 bases between. The CDR3 consists of 12 residues. CDR1 SEHNR and CDR2 FQNEAQ come from the germline V gene (reference sequence). CDR3 nucleotide sequence: TGTGCCAGCAGCTACCGGAGAGCTGAAGCTTTCTTT. It translates to CASSYRRAEAFF.

The chain recombines TRBV5-5 with TRBJ2-1; no clear D gene. CDR3 length equals 14 residues. Trimming stripped 0 bases from V and 4 bases from J, with 8 bases between. The germline gives CDR1 SGHKS, CDR2 YYEKEE (reference sequence). The CDR3: CASSLDVSYNEQFF. In DNA, the CDR3 is TGTGCCAGCAGCTTGGATGTCAGTTACAATGAGCAGTTCTTC. Drawing the rest from reference TRBV5-5 and TRBJ2-1, the complete variable domain is DAGVTQSPTHLIKTRGQQVTLRCSPISGHKSVSWYQQVLGQGPQFIFQYYEKEERGRGNFPDRFSARQFPNYSSELNVNALLLGDSALYLCASSLDVSYNEQFFGPGTRLTVL.

The chain recombines TRBV4-3 with TRBJ2-7; tentatively, D is TRBD2 (6 bases). V was trimmed by 0 bases and J by 0 bases, leaving 12 bases between them. The CDR3 covers 16 residues. CDR1 and CDR2 from the germline V gene are LGHNA and YSLEER. CDR3 sequence: CASSQDGRPFSYEQYF. The CDR3 coding sequence is TGCGCCAGCAGCCAAGATGGGAGGCCGTTCTCCTACGAGCAGTACTTC.

This clone was observed once. The genes are TRBV11-1 and TRBJ1-2; perhaps TRBD1 as D (5 bases). There are 14 residues in the CDR3. Between the trimmed V and J ends, which lost 4 bases and 4 bases, there was a span of 13 bases. Germline CDR1 reads SGHAT; CDR2 reads FQDESV (reference sequence). CDR3 sequence (DNA): TGTGCCAGCAGCTACCGGACCGACAGCTATGGCTACACCTTC. It is translated as CASSYRTDSYGYTF.

V usage is TRBV24-1 and J usage is TRBJ1-4; no reliable D call. Germline-derived CDR1 and CDR2 are KGHDR and SFDVKD. This CDR3 region has 12 residues. The V end was cut by 4 bases, the J end by 9 bases, with 8 bases between. The CDR3, as DNA: TGTGCCACCAGTGAGTCTGATAAAAAACTGTTTTTT. Amino acids: CATSESDKKLFF.

The chain joins TRBV11-3 to TRBJ2-3, with 16 bases aligning to TRBD2. The germline V gene has CDR1 SGHNT and CDR2 YENEEA. The CDR3 covers 17 residues. Trimming at V came to 6 bases and at J to 3 bases, leaving 6 bases not matched to a gene. Written as DNA, the CDR3 is TGTGCCAGCAGACCCGGGACTAGCGGGGGGGGGACAGATACGCAGTATTTT. Translation gives CASRPGTSGGGTDTQYF.

This clone has only one observation. The J gene is TRBJ1-2, the V gene TRBV27; TRBD1 agrees at 7 bases. With 8 bases clipped from V and 4 bases from J, the junction kept 7 bases outside the gene matches. This CDR3 has 13 residues. Germline V gene data show CDR1 as MNHEY and CDR2 as SMNVEV (reference sequence). The CDR3 is CASGRQGGYGYTF. In nucleotides, the CDR3 is TGTGCCAGCGGAAGACAGGGTGGCTATGGCTACACCTTC.

V gene TRBV4-2 combines with J gene TRBJ2-5; no clear D. V was clipped by 0 bases and J by 7 bases, with 15 bases between them. The germline V gene has CDR1 LGHNA and CDR2 YNFKEQ. CDR3 length: 15 residues. CDR3: CASSQDRTYTGTQYF. Written as DNA, the CDR3 is TGTGCCAGCAGCCAAGACCGGACCTATACGGGGACCCAGTACTTC.

The chain combines TRBV7-8 with TRBJ2-7, with 10 bases identical to TRBD2. Germline V gene lookup returns CDR1 SGHVS and CDR2 FQNEAQ. There are 15 residues in the CDR3. V lost 5 bases, J lost 5 bases, and 9 bases stayed unmatched. The CDR3 DNA is TGTGCCAGCAGCGATAGCGGGAGGTCAACCGACGAGCAGTACTTC. Protein sequence: CASSDSGRSTDEQYF.

The chain employs TRBV4-2 and TRBJ2-1, with 11 bases that match TRBD2. Germline V gives CDR1 LGHNA, CDR2 YNFKEQ. V trimming: 0 bases; J trimming: 9 bases; junction bases outside the gene matches: 4. The CDR3 consists of 15 residues. CDR3 DNA sequence: TGTGCCAGCAGCCAAGATAGCGGGAGGGTCGGTGAGCAGTTCTTC. This encodes CASSQDSGRVGEQFF.

This chain connects TRBV2 to TRBJ1-4; no definite D call. The CDR3 spans 13 residues. CDR1 SNHLY and CDR2 FYNNEI come from the germline V gene. Trimming cost V 7 bases and J 8 bases, with 14 bases left between them. The CDR3 coding sequence is TGTGCCAGCACCCTCGGACTTGGCGAAAAACTGTTTTTT. Amino acid sequence: CASTLGLGEKLFF. Drawing the rest from reference TRBV2 and TRBJ1-4, the complete variable domain is EPEVTQTPSHQVTQMGQEVILRCVPISNHLYFYWYRQILGQKVEFLVSFYNNEISEKSEIFDDQFSVERPDGSNFTLKIRSTKLEDSAMYFCASTLGLGEKLFFGSGTQLSVL.

The V and J genes are TRBV5-1 and TRBJ2-7; 13 bases are shared with TRBD2. With 1 base clipped from V and 1 base from J, the junction kept 5 bases outside the gene matches. The CDR3 has 17 residues. The V gene's germline CDR1 is SGHRS and CDR2 YFSETQ. The CDR3 DNA sequence: TGCGCCAGCAGCTTGAGCCGGACTAGCGGGAGATCCTACGAGCAGTACTTC. Translated, it gives CASSLSRTSGRSYEQYF. Full variable domain (rest looked up from reference TRBV5-1 and TRBJ2-7): KAGVTQTPRYLIKTRGQQVTLSCSPISGHRSVSWYQQTPGQGLQFLFEYFSETQRNKGNFPGRFSGRQFSNSRSEMNVSTLELGDSALYLCASSLSRTSGRSYEQYFGPGTRLTVT.

This rearrangement joins TRBV12-3 or TRBV12-4 to TRBJ2-4; D not certain. Between the trimmed V and J ends, which lost 6 bases and 0 bases, there was a span of 3 bases. There are 12 residues in the CDR3. Here the CDR3 reads CASRGAKNIQYF. For the CDR3, the DNA is TGTGCCAGCAGAGGAGCCAAAAACATTCAGTACTTC.